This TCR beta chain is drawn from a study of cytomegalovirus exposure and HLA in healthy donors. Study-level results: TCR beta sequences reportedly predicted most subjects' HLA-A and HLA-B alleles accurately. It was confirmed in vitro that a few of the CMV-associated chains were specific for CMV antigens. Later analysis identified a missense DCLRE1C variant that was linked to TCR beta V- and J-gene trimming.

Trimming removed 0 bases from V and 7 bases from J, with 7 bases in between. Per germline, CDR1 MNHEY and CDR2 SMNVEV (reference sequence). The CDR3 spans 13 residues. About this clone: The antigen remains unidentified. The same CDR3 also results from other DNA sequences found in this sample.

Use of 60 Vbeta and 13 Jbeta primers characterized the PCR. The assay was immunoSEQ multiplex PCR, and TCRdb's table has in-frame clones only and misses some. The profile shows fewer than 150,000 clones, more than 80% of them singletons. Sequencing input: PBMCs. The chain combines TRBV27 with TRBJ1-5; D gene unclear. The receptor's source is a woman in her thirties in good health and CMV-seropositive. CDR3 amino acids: CASSLSWAQPQHF. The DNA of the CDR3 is TGTGCCAGCAGTTTATCGTGGGCGCAGCCCCAGCATTTT.